Shown below are 16 T cell receptor beta chains from a single sample sequenced in a study of cytomegalovirus exposure and HLA in healthy donors. Both 60 Vbeta primers and 13 Jbeta primers went into the PCR. Produced via immunoSEQ multiplex PCR; TCRdb's table is partial and in-frame only. The sample lists approximately 110,000 clones, over 60% occurring once. Material for sequencing was PBMCs. Receptors originate from a woman in her fifties or sixties in good health and CMV-seropositive.

The chain recombines TRBV19 with TRBJ1-1; D may be TRBD1 (6 bases). V lost 6 bases, J lost 3 bases, and 11 bases lay in between. Germline V lookup: CDR1 LNHDA, CDR2 SQIVND (reference sequence). The CDR3 runs to 13 residues. The CDR3 sequence is CASSIHRDTEAFF. The CDR3 DNA is TGTGCCAGTAGCATACACAGGGACACTGAAGCTTTCTTT.

The chain has TRBV18 and TRBJ1-1; D perhaps matches TRBD1 (6 bases). Trimming left V 3 bases short and J 1 base short, with 12 bases between. Germline-derived CDR1 and CDR2 are KGHSH and LQKENI. The CDR3 has 15 residues. Here the CDR3 reads CASSPRQAQNTEAFF. CDR3 DNA sequence: TGTGCCAGCTCACCCAGACAGGCCCAGAACACTGAAGCTTTCTTT.

The chain recombines TRBV7-2 with TRBJ2-7, with a tentative D call TRBD2 (5 bases). Germline V gives CDR1 SGHTA, CDR2 FQGNSA. V was clipped by 5 bases and J by 1 base, with 12 bases between them. CDR3 size: 14 residues. The CDR3 is CASSPRGVSYEQYF. The CDR3 bases are TGTGCCAGCAGCCCCCGGGGAGTTTCCTACGAGCAGTACTTC.

This clone was recorded a few times. The rearrangement links TRBV27 to TRBJ2-7, with 8 bases identical to TRBD1. The CDR3 loop spans 15 amino acids. Germline V gives CDR1 MNHEY, CDR2 SMNVEV (reference sequence). Unmatched junction bases numbered 9, after V lost 5 bases and J lost 3 bases. CDR3 in amino acids: CASSKTGQENYEQYF. The CDR3 region has the DNA TGTGCCAGCAGTAAAACGGGACAGGAAAACTACGAGCAGTACTTC.

Note on this clone: Other DNA sequences in the sample encode the same CDR3. The V call is TRBV29-1, the J call TRBJ2-3, with 8 bases lining up with TRBD2. CDR1 and CDR2 from the germline V gene are SQVTM and ANQGSEA. The V segment lost 5 bases and the J segment 2 bases; nucleotides outside the gene matches: 6. CDR3 size: 14 residues. CDR3 sequence reads: CSVRSGGTTDTQYF. CDR3 DNA: TGCAGCGTTCGGAGCGGGGGAACCACAGATACGCAGTATTTT.

The gene calls are TRBV5-4 and TRBJ2-3; tentatively, D is TRBD2 (6 bases). The CDR3 spans 15 residues. Trimming cost V 4 bases and J 4 bases, with 16 bases left between them. The V gene's germline CDR1 is SGHNT and CDR2 YYREEE (reference sequence). The CDR3 spells CASSPTGDSADTQYF. CDR3 DNA sequence: TGTGCCAGCAGCCCGACGGGGGATTCAGCAGATACGCAGTATTTT. Complete variable domain (other parts from reference TRBV5-4 and TRBJ2-3): ETGVTQSPTHLIKTRGQQVTLRCSSQSGHNTVSWYQQALGQGPQFIFQYYREEENGRGNFPPRFSGLQFPNYSSELNVNALELDDSALYLCASSPTGDSADTQYFGPGTRLTVL.

This clone has a single count. The CDR3: CASSVRNTEAFF. The CDR3 nucleotides are TGTGCCAGCAGTGTTAGGAACACTGAAGCTTTCTTT. V usage is TRBV2 and J usage is TRBJ1-1, with unresolved D. V shed 4 bases and J shed 1 base, with 4 bases lying between them. Germline V gene sequence: CDR1 SNHLY, CDR2 FYNNEI. The CDR3 length is 12 residues.

This chain connects TRBV5-1 to TRBJ2-5; no reliable D call. This CDR3 spans 12 amino acids. CDR1 and CDR2 (germline): SGHRS, YFSETQ. Trimming removed 1 base from V and 5 bases from J, with 6 bases in between. In nucleotides, the CDR3 is TGCGCCAGCAGCTTGTTCTCGGAGACCCAGTACTTC. Amino acid sequence: CASSLFSETQYF.

The chain combines TRBV5-5 with TRBJ2-7, with D possibly being TRBD1 (5 bases). Deletions cut 2 bases from V and 1 base from J, with 16 bases between. The CDR3 runs to 16 residues. CDR1 SGHKS and CDR2 YYEKEE come from the germline V gene (reference sequence). The CDR3 loop is CASSLSPRQPSYEQYF. In DNA, the CDR3 is TGTGCCAGCAGCTTATCACCCCGACAGCCTTCCTACGAGCAGTACTTC. The full variable domain, with the rest looked up from reference TRBV5-5 and TRBJ2-7, is DAGVTQSPTHLIKTRGQQVTLRCSPISGHKSVSWYQQVLGQGPQFIFQYYEKEERGRGNFPDRFSARQFPNYSSELNVNALLLGDSALYLCASSLSPRQPSYEQYFGPGTRLTVT.

The rearrangement uses TRBV9 and TRBJ1-1; D might be TRBD1 (5 bases). Between the trimmed V and J ends, which lost 7 bases and 5 bases, there was a span of 15 bases. The CDR3 covers 13 residues. CDR1 SGDLS and CDR2 YYNGEE come from the germline V gene. The CDR3 loop reads CASAQGVRTEAFF. CDR3 DNA sequence: TGTGCCAGCGCCCAGGGTGTTCGGACTGAAGCTTTCTTT.

This clone was seen only once. This chain joins TRBV6-6 and TRBJ1-1, with unresolved D. Trimming stripped 3 bases from V and 1 base from J, with 6 bases between. The V gene's germline CDR1 is MNHNY and CDR2 SVGAGI (reference sequence). The CDR3 spans 13 residues. The CDR3 DNA reads as TGTGCCAGCAGTTATGGCCAGAACACTGAAGCTTTCTTT. Translating it yields CASSYGQNTEAFF.

The chain recombines TRBV9 with TRBJ1-3; maybe TRBD1 (6 bases). Deletions cut 0 bases from V and 0 bases from J, with 22 bases between. Germline-derived CDR1 and CDR2 are SGDLS and YYNGEE. This CDR3 is 20 amino acids long. The CDR3: CASSVAVIQGLGDSGNTIYF. CDR3 coding DNA: TGTGCCAGCAGCGTAGCCGTCATTCAGGGGTTGGGAGACTCTGGAAACACCATATATTTT.

Sample share makes this clone medium-sized. This specimen includes other DNA sequences encoding the same CDR3. V usage is TRBV9 and J usage is TRBJ1-2; 8 nucleotides agree with TRBD1. V shed 0 bases, J shed 5 bases, and the junction held 0 bases outside the gene matches. The germline V gene has CDR1 SGDLS and CDR2 YYNGEE. CDR3 size: 13 residues. This CDR3 is CASSVGTGYGYTF. The CDR3 DNA sequence: TGTGCCAGCAGCGTAGGGACAGGGTATGGCTACACCTTC.

The chain carries TRBV18 and TRBJ1-1; 11 bases are a match to TRBD1. V trimming: 4 bases; J trimming: 3 bases; junction bases outside the gene matches: 7. Germline CDR1 KGHSH, CDR2 LQKENI. CDR3 length equals 16 residues. The CDR3 bases are TGTGCCAGCTCACGGACAGGGGGCATGAGGGACACTGAAGCTTTCTTT. Protein: CASSRTGGMRDTEAFF.

This rearrangement joins TRBV18 to TRBJ2-1, with 7 bases fitting TRBD2. CDR1 is KGHSH and CDR2 is LQKENI in the germline V gene. Germline trimming cut 3 bases from V and 4 bases from J; bases unmatched to any gene: 6. This CDR3 is 15 amino acids long. The CDR3 DNA follows: TGTGCCAGCTCACCTGGCGGGAGTAGGTACAATGAGCAGTTCTTC. This translates into CASSPGGSRYNEQFF.

The chain uses TRBV25-1 and TRBJ2-2; a weak D match, TRBD1 (5 bases). The CDR3 sequence is 15 residues long. V shed 4 bases and J shed 0 bases, with 9 bases lying between them. Germline lookup yields CDR1 MGHDK and CDR2 SYGVNS. CDR3 sequence: CASSVSRANTGELFF. The CDR3 DNA is TGTGCCAGCAGTGTTTCCAGGGCGAACACCGGGGAGCTGTTTTTT.